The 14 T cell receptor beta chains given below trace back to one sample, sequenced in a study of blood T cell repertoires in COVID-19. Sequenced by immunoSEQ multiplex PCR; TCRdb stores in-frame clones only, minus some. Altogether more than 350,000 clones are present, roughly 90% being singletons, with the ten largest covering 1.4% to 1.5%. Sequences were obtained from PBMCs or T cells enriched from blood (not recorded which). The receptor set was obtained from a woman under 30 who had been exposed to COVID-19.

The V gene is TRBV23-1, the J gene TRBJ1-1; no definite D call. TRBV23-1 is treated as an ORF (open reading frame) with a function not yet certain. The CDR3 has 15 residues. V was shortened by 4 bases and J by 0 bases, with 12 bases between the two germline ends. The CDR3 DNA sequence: TGCGCCAGCAGTCCTGAATTACATATGAACACTGAAGCTTTCTTT. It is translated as CASSPELHMNTEAFF.

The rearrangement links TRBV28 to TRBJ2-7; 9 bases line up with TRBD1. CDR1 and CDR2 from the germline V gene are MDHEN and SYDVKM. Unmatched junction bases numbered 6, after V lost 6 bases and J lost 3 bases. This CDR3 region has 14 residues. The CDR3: CASSPRDRVYEQYF. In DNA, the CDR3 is TGTGCCAGCAGCCCAAGGGACAGGGTCTACGAGCAGTACTTC.

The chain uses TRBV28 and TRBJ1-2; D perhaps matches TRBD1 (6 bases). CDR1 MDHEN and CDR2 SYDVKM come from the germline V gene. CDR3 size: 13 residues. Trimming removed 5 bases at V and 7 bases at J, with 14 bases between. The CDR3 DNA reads TGTGCCAGCAGTATGAACCCACAGGGTGGCTACACCTTC. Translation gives CASSMNPQGGYTF.

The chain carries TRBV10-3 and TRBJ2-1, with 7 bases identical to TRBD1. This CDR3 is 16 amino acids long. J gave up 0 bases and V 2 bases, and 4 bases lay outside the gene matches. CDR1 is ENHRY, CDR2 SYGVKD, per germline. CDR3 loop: CAISEGTATSYNEQFF. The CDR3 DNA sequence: TGTGCCATCAGTGAGGGGACAGCTACCTCCTACAATGAGCAGTTCTTC.

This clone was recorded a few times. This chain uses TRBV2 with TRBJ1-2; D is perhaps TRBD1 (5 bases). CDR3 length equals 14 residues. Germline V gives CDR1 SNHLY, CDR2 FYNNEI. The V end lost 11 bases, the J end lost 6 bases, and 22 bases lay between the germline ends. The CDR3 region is CAGDRQGDGDGYTF. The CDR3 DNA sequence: TGTGCCGGCGACCGGCAAGGGGATGGGGATGGCTACACCTTC.

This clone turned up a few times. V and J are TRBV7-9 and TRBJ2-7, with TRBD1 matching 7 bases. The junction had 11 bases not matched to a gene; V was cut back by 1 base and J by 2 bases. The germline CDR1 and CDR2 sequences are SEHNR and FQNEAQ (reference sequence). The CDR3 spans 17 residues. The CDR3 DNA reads TGTGCCAGCAGCTTAGGGACAGGACAGGCAGCGGCCTACGAGCAGTACTTC. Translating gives CASSLGTGQAAAYEQYF.

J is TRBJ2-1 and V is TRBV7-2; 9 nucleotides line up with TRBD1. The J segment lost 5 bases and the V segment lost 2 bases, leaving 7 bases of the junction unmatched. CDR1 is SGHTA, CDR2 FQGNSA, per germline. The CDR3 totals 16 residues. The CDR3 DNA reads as TGTGCCAGCAGCTTACGTTTCGGGACAGGGAACAATGAGCAGTTCTTC. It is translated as CASSLRFGTGNNEQFF.

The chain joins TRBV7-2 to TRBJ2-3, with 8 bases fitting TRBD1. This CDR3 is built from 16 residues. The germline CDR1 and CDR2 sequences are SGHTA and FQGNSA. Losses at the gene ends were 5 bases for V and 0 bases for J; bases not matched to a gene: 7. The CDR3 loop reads CASSLGTGGSTDTQYF. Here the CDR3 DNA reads TGTGCCAGCAGCCTAGGGACAGGAGGGAGCACAGATACGCAGTATTTT.

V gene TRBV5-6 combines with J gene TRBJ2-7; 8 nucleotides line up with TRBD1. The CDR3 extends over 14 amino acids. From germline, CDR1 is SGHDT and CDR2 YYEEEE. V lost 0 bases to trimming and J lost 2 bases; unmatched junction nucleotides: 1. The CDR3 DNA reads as TGTGCCAGCAGCTTGGGGGACAGGACCTACGAGCAGTACTTC. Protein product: CASSLGDRTYEQYF.

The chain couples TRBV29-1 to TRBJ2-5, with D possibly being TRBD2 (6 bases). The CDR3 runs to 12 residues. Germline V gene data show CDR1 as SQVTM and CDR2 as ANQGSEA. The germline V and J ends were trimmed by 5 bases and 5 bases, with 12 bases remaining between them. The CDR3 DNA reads TGCAGCGTTAGTCTCGGGAGTGAGACCCAGTACTTC. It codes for CSVSLGSETQYF.

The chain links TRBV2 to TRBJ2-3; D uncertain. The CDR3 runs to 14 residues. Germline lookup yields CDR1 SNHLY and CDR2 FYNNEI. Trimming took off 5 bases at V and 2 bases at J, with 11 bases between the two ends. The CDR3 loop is CASSWLAITDTQYF. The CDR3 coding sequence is TGTGCCAGCAGTTGGTTAGCCATCACAGATACGCAGTATTTT.

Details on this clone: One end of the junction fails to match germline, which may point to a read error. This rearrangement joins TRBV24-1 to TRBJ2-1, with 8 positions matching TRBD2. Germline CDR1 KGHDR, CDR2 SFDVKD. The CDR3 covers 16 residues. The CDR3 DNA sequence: TGTGCCACCAGTGATATAGCGGGGCCCTCCTTCAATGAGCAGTTCTTC. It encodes CATSDIAGPSFNEQFF.

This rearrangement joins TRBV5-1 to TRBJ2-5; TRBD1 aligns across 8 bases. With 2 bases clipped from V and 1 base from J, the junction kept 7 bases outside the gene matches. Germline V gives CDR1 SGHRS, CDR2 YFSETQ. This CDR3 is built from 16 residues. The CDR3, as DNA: TGCGCCAGCAGCTTCCAGGGGGCCTCTACCCAAGAGACCCAGTACTTC. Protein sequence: CASSFQGASTQETQYF. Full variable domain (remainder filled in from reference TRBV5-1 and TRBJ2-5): KAGVTQTPRYLIKTRGQQVTLSCSPISGHRSVSWYQQTPGQGLQFLFEYFSETQRNKGNFPGRFSGRQFSNSRSEMNVSTLELGDSALYLCASSFQGASTQETQYFGPGTRLLVL.

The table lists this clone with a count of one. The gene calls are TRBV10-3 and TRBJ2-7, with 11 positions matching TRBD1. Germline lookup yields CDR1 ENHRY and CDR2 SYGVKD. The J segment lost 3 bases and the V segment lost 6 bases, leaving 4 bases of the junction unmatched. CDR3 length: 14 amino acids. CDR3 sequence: CAIRPGQGDYEQYF. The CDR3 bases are TGTGCCATCAGGCCGGGACAGGGGGACTACGAGCAGTACTTC.